The TCR beta chain described here comes from a study of shared clonotypes between healthy human individuals. Whole-study context: There were three CD4 naive, three CD4 memory, two CD8 naive and one CD8 memory plates per donor. The study, taken as a whole, reports: Non-shared clonotypes were found to have lower generation probabilities than the clonotypes that were shared by all four of the sorted-subset donors. Naive subsets, compared against memory subsets, generally had larger estimated richness values.

Concerning this clone: Antigen: not known.

V gave up 5 bases and J gave up 4 bases, with 9 bases separating them. Per germline, CDR1 ENHRY and CDR2 SYGVKD. This CDR3 spans 12 amino acids. Assay used: immunoSEQ multiplex PCR; TCRdb lists only in-frame clones, some missing. The sample consists of some 1,400,000 clones, roughly 97% of them appearing once. CD45RA-negative memory and CD45RA+ naive subsets were split from the CD4+ cells. What was sequenced was naive CD4+ T cells sorted from blood. Indicated subset: CD45RA+ positively selected. The chain uses TRBV10-3 and TRBJ2-7, with D possibly TRBD2 on 5 matching bases. The sequence was collected from a man under 40 in good health. This CDR3 is CAISPTSYEQYF. CDR3 sequence (DNA): TGTGCCATCAGTCCAACTAGTTACGAGCAGTACTTC.